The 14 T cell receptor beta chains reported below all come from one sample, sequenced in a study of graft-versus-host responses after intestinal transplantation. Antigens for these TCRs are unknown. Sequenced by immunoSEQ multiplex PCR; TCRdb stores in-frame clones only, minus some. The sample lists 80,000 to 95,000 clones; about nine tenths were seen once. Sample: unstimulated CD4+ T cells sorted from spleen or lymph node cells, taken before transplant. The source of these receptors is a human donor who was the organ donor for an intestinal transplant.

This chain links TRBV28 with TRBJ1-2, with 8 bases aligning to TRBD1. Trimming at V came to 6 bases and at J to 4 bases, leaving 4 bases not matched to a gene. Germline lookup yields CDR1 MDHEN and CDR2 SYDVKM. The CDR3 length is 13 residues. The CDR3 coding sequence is TGTGCCAGCAGACCAACAGGGGGCTATGGCTACACCTTC. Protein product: CASRPTGGYGYTF.

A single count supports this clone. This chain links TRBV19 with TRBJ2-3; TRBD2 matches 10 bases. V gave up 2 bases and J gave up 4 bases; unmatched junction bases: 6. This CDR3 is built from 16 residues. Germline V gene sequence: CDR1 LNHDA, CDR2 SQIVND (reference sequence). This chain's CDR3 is CASSILAGAVADTQYF. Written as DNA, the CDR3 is TGTGCCAGTAGTATACTAGCGGGGGCAGTAGCAGATACGCAGTATTTT.

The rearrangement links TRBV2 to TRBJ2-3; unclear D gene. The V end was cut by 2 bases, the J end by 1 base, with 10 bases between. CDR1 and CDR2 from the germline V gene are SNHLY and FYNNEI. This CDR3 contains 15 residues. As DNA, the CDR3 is TGTGCCAGCAGTGAATCAGCGCCCCGCACAGATACGCAGTATTTT. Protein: CASSESAPRTDTQYF.

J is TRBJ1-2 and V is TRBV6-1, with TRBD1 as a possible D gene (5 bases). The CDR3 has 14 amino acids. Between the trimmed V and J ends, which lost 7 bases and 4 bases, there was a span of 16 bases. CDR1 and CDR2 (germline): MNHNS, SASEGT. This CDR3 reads CASIKGAPSYGYTF. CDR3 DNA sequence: TGTGCCAGCATTAAAGGGGCCCCCTCCTATGGCTACACCTTC.

CDR3 bases: TGTGCCAGCAGTTCCAAACTTCCTAACTATGGCTACACCTTC. It specifies CASSSKLPNYGYTF. The genes are TRBV6-6 and TRBJ1-2; D remains ambiguous. CDR1 and CDR2 (germline): MNHNY, SVGAGI (reference sequence). The CDR3 length is 14 residues. V lost 4 bases to trimming and J lost 0 bases, with 9 bases between them.

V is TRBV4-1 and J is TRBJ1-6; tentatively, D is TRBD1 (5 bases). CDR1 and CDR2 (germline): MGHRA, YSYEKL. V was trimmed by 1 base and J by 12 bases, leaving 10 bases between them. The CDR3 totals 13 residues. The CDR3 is CASSQVRGEPLHF. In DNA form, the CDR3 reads TGCGCCAGCAGCCAAGTGCGGGGCGAACCCCTCCACTTT.

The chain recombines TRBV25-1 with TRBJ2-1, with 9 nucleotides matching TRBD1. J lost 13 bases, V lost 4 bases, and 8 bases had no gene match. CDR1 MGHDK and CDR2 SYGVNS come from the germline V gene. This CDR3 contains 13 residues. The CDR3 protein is CASSAIQGASQFF. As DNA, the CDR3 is TGTGCCAGCAGTGCAATACAGGGGGCTTCCCAGTTCTTC.

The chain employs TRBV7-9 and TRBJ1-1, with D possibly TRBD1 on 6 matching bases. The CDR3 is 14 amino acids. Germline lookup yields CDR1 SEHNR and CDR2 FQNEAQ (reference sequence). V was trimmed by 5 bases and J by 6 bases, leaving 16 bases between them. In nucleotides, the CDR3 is TGTGCCAGCAGCACCTTCCAGGGGAGAGCTGAAGCTTTCTTT. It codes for CASSTFQGRAEAFF. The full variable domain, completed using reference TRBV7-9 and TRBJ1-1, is DTGVSQNPRHKITKRGQNVTFRCDPISEHNRLYWYRQTLGQGPEFLTYFQNEAQLEKSRLLSDRFSAERPKGSFSTLEIQRTEQGDSAMYLCASSTFQGRAEAFFGQGTRLTVV.

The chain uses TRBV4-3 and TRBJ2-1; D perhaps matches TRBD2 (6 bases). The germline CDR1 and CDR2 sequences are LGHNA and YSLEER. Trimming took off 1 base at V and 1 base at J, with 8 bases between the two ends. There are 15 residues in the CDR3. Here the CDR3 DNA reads TGCGCCAGCAGCCAAGCGGGAGTGTCCTACAATGAGCAGTTCTTC. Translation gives CASSQAGVSYNEQFF.

CDR3 in amino acids: CASTQARPEQYF. The DNA of the CDR3 is TGTGCCAGCACCCAAGCCAGGCCCGAGCAGTACTTC. The rearrangement joins TRBV6-1 to TRBJ2-7; D not resolved. Trimming removed 7 bases from V and 6 bases from J, with 13 bases in between. The germline CDR1 and CDR2 sequences are MNHNS and SASEGT. The CDR3 is 12 residues long.

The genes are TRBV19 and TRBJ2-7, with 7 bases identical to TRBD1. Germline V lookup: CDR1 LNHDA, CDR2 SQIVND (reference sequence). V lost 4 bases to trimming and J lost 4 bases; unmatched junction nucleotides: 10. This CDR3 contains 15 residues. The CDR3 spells CASSTPGQSLYEQYF. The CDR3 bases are TGTGCCAGTAGTACCCCGGGACAGAGTCTATACGAGCAGTACTTC.

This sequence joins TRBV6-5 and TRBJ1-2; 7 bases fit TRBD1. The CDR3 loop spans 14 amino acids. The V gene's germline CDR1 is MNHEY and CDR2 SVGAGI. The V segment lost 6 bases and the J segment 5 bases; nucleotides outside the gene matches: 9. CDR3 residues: CASRRTGAVYGYTF. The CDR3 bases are TGTGCCAGCAGAAGGACAGGAGCTGTTTATGGCTACACCTTC.

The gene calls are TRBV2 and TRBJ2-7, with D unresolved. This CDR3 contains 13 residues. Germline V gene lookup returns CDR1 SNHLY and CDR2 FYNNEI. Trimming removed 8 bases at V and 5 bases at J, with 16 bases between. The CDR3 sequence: CASARQSRDEQYF. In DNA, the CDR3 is TGTGCCAGCGCCCGTCAAAGTCGGGACGAGCAGTACTTC.

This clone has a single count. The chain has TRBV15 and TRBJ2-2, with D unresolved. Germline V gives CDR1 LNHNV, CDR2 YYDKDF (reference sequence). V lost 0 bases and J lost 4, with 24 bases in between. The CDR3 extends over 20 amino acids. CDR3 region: CATSRDNAALYLRSTGELFF. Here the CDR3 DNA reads TGTGCCACCAGCAGAGATAATGCCGCACTCTACCTCCGAAGCACCGGGGAGCTGTTTTTT.